This T cell receptor (beta chain) was sequenced for a study of T cell repertoires in cytomegalovirus infection. Study-level findings and limits: Dominating the ex vivo response were HLA-C-restricted CMV-specific TCR beta clonotypes.

This clonotype was seen only a few times. The antigen is undetermined. TCRdb reanalysed the reads using MiXCR and keeps one entry per CDR3 protein. The profile shows some 200,000 distinct CDR3 sequences, under 25% of them singletons. Germline V lookup: CDR1 LGHDT, CDR2 YNNKEL (reference sequence). The CDR3 spans 15 residues. Trimming took 3 bases from V and 1 from J, leaving 12 bases between them. V is TRBV3-1 and J is TRBJ2-5, with D possibly TRBD2 on 6 matching bases. This clonotype originated in a human donor in good health (CMV status not recorded). Some clones in this sample may be carry-over from other donors' samples. Input material: PBMCs. The CDR3 coding sequence is TGTGCCAGCAGCCACGCCATCGGGGGCCAAGAGACCCAGTACTTC. Translation: CASSHAIGGQETQYF.